What follows are 3 T cell receptor beta chains derived from one specimen sequenced in a study of CD4 T cells in relation to SARS-CoV-2 and coronaviruses. Their specific antigens are unknown. Unexposed donor CD4+ T cells date from 2011-2018, before the COVID-19 pandemic. The cells were cultured for over eight days before CD4+ T cells were isolated. Some clones are missing from TCRdb's copy, which holds only in-frame ones; the method was immunoSEQ multiplex PCR. This table holds around 15,000 clones, about four fifths found once. The specimen sequenced was CD4+ T cells from PBMCs, cultured in vitro. All receptors derive from a human donor in good health.

This sequence joins TRBV20-1 and TRBJ2-2, with 9 bases that match TRBD2. CDR3 length: 14 amino acids. CDR1 is DFQATT, CDR2 SNEGSKA, per germline (reference sequence). The V segment lost 3 bases and the J segment 8 bases; nucleotides outside the gene matches: 7. The CDR3 protein is CSASLLAGKGELFF. As DNA, the CDR3 is TGCAGTGCTAGTTTGCTAGCGGGGAAGGGGGAGCTGTTTTTT.

This chain uses TRBV19 with TRBJ2-1; TRBD2 matches at 15 bases. The length of the CDR3 is 15 residues. The germline CDR1 and CDR2 sequences are LNHDA and SQIVND (reference sequence). V lost 10 bases, J lost 6 bases, and 7 bases stayed unmatched. CDR3 amino acids: CATRTSGGAGNEQFF. DNA of the CDR3: TGTGCCACCCGGACTAGCGGGGGGGCCGGCAATGAGCAGTTCTTC.

This chain links TRBV6-2 or TRBV6-3 with TRBJ2-3, with D uncertain. CDR1 MNHEY and CDR2 SVGEGT come from the germline V gene. Trimming pared 2 bases from V and 2 bases from J, leaving 11 bases between. The CDR3 totals 15 residues. This CDR3 is CASSYLSTATDTQYF. The CDR3 coding sequence is TGTGCCAGCAGTTACCTTTCGACTGCCACAGATACGCAGTATTTT.